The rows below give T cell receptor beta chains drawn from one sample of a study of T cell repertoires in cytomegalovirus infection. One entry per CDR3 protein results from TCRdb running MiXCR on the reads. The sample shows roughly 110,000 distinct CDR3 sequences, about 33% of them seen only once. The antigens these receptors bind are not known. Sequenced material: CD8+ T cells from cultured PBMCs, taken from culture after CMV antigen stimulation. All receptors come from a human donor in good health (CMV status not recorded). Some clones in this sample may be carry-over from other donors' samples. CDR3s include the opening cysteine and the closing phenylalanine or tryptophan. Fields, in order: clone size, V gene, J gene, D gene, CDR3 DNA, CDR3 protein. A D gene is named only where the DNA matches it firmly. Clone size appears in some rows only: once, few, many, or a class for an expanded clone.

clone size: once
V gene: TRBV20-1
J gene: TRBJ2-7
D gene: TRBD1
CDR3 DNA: TGCAGTGCTAGAGACCTAGGGGGCGCCCTACGATCCTACGAGCAGTACTTC
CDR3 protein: CSARDLGGALRSYEQYF

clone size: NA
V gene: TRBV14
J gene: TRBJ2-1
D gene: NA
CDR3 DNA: TGTGCCAGCAGCTACAGGAGCTCCTACAATGAGCAGTTCTTC
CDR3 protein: CASSYRSSYNEQFF

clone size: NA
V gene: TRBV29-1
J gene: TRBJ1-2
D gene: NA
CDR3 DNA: TGCAGCGTTGAAAGGGCAGGGGAAATCTCTAACTATGGCTACACCTTC
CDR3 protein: CSVERAGEISNYGYTF

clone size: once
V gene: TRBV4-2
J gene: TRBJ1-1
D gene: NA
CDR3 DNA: TGTGCCAGCAGCCAAGAAAGACAGCCTCGCACTGAAGCTTTCTTT
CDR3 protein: CASSQERQPRTEAFF

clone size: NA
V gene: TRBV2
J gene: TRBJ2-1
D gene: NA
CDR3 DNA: TGTGCCAGCAGTGAAAACCCGGGACTTCCGAGCTCCTACAATGAGCAGTTCTTC
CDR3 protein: CASSENPGLPSSYNEQFF

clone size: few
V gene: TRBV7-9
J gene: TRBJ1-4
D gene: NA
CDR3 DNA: TGTGCCAGCAGGGGACGGATTAATGAAAAACTGTTTTTT
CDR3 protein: CASRGRINEKLFF

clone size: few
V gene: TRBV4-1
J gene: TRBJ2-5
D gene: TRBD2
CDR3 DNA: TGCGCCAGCAGTGGACTAGCGGGGAACCCACAAGAGACCCAGTACTTC
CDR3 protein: CASSGLAGNPQETQYF

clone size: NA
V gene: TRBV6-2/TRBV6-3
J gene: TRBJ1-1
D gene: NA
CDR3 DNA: TGTGCCAGCAGCGAAAAAGCCAGGGGAACCAGGAACACTGAAGCTTTCTTT
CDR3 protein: CASSEKARGTRNTEAFF

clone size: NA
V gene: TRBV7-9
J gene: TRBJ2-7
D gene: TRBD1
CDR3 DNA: TGTGCCAGCAGCTTACGACAGGGGGCCAGCTCCTACGAGCAGTACTTC
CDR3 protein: CASSLRQGASSYEQYF

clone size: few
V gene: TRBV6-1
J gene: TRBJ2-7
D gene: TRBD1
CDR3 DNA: TGTGCCAGCAGGGAATGGACAGGGGGCTACGAGCAGTACTTC
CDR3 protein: CASREWTGGYEQYF

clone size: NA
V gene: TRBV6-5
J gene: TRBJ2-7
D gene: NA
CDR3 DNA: TGTGCCACTCTGAGGGGGAACTCCTACGAGCAGTACTTC
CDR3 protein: CATLRGNSYEQYF

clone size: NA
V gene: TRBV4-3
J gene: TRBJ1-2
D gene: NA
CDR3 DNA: TGCGCCAGCAGCCAAGGCGTGTCTCCGTATGGCTACACCTTC
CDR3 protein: CASSQGVSPYGYTF

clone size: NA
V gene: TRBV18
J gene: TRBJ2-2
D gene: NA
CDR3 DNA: TGTGCCAGCTCACTCGATGACAACCTGAACACCGGGGAGCTGTTTTTT
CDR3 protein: CASSLDDNLNTGELFF

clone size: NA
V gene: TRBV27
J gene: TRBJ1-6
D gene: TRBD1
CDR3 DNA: TGTGCCAGCAGTTTAAGGGGGGCAGGGGGGGTGTCAAATTCACCCCTCCACTTT
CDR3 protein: CASSLRGAGGVSNSPLHF

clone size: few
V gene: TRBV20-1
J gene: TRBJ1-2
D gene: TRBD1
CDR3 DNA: TGCAGTGCTAGAGGAGCGGGGACAGGGGAAAACTATGGCTACACCTTC
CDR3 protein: CSARGAGTGENYGYTF

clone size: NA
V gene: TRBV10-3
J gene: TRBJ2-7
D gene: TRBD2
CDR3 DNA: TGTGCCATCAGTGAAGCGGGGGGCTCTCCCTACGAGCAGTACTTC
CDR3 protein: CAISEAGGSPYEQYF

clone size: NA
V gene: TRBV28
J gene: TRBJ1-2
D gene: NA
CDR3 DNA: TGTGCCAGCAGTTTAATATTGCGTCCGGCAGGCTCTTTC
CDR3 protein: CASSLILRPAGSF

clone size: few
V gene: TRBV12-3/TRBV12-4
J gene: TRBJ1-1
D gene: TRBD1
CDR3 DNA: TGTGCCAGCAGTCCTGGGACAGAAGAGGACACTGAAGCTTTCTTT
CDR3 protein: CASSPGTEEDTEAFF

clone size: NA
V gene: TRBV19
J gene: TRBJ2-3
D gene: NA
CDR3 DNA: TGTGCCAGTAGTATCGGTCGGGGGGATACGCAGTATTTT
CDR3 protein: CASSIGRGDTQYF

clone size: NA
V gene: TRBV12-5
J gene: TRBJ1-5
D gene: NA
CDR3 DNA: TGTGCTAGTGGTCACGGACAGTCCAATCAGCCCCAGCATTTT
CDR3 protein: CASGHGQSNQPQHF

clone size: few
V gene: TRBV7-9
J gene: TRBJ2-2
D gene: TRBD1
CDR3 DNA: TGTGCCAGCAGACCGGACAGGGTACACACCGGGGAGCTGTTTTTT
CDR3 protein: CASRPDRVHTGELFF

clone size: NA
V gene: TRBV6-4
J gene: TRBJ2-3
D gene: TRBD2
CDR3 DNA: TGTGCCAGCAGTGACCGGAGCGGGGGGGGCACAGATACGCAGTATTTT
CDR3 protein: CASSDRSGGGTDTQYF

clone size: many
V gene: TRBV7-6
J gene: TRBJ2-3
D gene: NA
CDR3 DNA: TGTGCCAGCAGCTTATCAGGGTCCCCCACAGATACGCAGTATTTT
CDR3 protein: CASSLSGSPTDTQYF

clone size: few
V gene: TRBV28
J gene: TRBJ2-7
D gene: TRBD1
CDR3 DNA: TGTGCCAGCAGAATCGCTGATGGGACAGGGCTCTACGAGCAGTACTTC
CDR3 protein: CASRIADGTGLYEQYF

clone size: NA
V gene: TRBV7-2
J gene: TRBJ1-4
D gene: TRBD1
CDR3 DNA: TGTGCCAGCAGCTTATGGGGACAGGGGAGTAATGAAAAACTGTTTTTT
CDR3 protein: CASSLWGQGSNEKLFF

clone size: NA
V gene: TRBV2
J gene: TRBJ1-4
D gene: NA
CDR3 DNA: TGTGCCAGCAGTGAAGCGTGGGACACCGGACTTGAAAAACTGTTTTTT
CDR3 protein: CASSEAWDTGLEKLFF

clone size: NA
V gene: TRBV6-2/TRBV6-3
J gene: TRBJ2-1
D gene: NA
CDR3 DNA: TGTGCCAGCAGTTACTTATCTGTGGCAGGGTTCTCCTACAATGAGCAGTTCTTC
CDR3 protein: CASSYLSVAGFSYNEQFF

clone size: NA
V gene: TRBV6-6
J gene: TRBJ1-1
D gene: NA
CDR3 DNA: TGTGCCAGCAGTACCCGGTCGGGGAGCACTGAAGCTTTCTTT
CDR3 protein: CASSTRSGSTEAFF

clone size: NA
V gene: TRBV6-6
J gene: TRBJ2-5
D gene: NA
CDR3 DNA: TGTGCCAGCAGTTACGAGGGTTTCCAAGAGACCCAGTACTTC
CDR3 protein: CASSYEGFQETQYF

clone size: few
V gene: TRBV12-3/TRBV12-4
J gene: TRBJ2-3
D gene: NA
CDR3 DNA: TGTGCCAGCAGTTTAGAAAGACAGGACCGCACAGATACGCAGTATTTT
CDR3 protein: CASSLERQDRTDTQYF

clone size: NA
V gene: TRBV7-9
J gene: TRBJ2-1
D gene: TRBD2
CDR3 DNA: TGTGCCAGCAGCTCCCAGACTAGCGGGGGGGCTCGTTCTAATGAGCAGTTCTTC
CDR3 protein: CASSSQTSGGARSNEQFF

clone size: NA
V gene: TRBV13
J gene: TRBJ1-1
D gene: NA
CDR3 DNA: TGTGCCAGCAGCTACCGGGGCCCGGCTTTCTTT
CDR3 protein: CASSYRGPAFF

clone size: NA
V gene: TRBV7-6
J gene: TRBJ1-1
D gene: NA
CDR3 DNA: TGTGCCAGCAGCTCCGGTTGGACGAACACTGAAGCTTTCTTT
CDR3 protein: CASSSGWTNTEAFF

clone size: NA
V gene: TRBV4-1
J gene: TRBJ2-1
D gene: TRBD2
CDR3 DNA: TGCGCCAGCAGCCACGGGACTAGAGGACGCAATGAGCAGTTCTTC
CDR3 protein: CASSHGTRGRNEQFF

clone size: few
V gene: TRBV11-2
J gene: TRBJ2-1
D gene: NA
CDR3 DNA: TGTGCCAGCAGCTTTAGACAGGCCGTCCACAATGAGCAGTTCTTC
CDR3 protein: CASSFRQAVHNEQFF

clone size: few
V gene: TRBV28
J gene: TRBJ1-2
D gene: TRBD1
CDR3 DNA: TGTGCCAGCAGTCCCGACAGGGAGTATGGCTACACCTTC
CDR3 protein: CASSPDREYGYTF

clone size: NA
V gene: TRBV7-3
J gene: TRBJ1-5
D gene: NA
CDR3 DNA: TGTGCCAGCAGCGGCGGGCAGGGGAATCAGCCCCAGCATTTT
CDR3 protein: CASSGGQGNQPQHF

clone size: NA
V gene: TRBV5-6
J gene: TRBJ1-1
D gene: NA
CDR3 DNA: TGTGCCAGCAGCTCCGAGATTGAAGCTTTCTTT
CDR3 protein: CASSSEIEAFF

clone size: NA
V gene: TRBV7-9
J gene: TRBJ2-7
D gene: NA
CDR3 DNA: TGTGCCAGCAGCGAGAGCGGTGACTACTACGAGCAGTACTTC
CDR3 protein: CASSESGDYYEQYF

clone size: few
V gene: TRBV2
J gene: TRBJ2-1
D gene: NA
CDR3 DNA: TGTGCCAGCAGTGAGGTCCAGGGGAACAACAATGAGCAGTTCTTC
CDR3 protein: CASSEVQGNNNEQFF

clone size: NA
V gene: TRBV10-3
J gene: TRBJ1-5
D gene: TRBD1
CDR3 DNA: TGTGTCATCAGTGAGGGACAGGGAAATCAGCCCCAGCATTTT
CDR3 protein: CVISEGQGNQPQHF

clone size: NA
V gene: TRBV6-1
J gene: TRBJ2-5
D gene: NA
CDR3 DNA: TGTGCCAGCAGTGAGGGGAGGGAGACCCAGTACTTC
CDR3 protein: CASSEGRETQYF

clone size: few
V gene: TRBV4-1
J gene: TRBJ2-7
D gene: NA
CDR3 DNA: TGCGCCAGCAGCCAAGAACTGGGGCGACAGGGACTCCCGATGCGCTCCTACGAGCAGTACTTC
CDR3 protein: CASSQELGRQGLPMRSYEQYF

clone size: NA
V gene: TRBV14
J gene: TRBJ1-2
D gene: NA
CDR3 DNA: TGTGCCAGCAGCCTAACACCCACCCGGGGCTACACCTTC
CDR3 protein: CASSLTPTRGYTF

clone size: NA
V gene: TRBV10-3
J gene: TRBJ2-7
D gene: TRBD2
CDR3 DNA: TGTGCCATCAGCCCGGGGGGGGGCTACGAGCAGTACTTC
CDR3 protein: CAISPGGGYEQYF

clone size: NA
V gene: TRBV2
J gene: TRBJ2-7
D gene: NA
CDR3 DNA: TGTGCCAGCAATCCAGACTTAGAAAGCTCCTACGAGCAGTACTTC
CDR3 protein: CASNPDLESSYEQYF

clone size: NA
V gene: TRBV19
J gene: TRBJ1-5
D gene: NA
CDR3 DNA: TGTGCCAGTTCGGAAAGACATGGCAATCAGCCCCAGCATTTT
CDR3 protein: CASSERHGNQPQHF

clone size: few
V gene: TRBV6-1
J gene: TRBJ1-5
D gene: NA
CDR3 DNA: TGTGCCAGCAGTGAAGCGGGGACACCTTATAGCAATCAGCCCCAGCATTTT
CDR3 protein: CASSEAGTPYSNQPQHF

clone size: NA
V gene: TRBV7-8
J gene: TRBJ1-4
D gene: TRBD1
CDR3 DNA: TGTGCCAGCAGCCTGGACAGGGGAACTAATGAAAAACTGTTTTTT
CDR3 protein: CASSLDRGTNEKLFF

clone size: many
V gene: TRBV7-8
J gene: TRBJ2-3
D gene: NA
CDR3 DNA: TGTGCCAGCAGCTTATTATCGCTTCGCACAGATACGCAGTATTTT
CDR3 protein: CASSLLSLRTDTQYF

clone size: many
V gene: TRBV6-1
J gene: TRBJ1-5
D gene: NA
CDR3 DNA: TGTGCCAGCGAGGTAGACAGCCCTTTCGGCAATCAGCCCCAGCATTTT
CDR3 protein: CASEVDSPFGNQPQHF

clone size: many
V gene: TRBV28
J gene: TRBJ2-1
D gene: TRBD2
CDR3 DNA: TGTGCCAGCATCGAGGCGGGGGTCAGGAATGAGCAGTTCTTC
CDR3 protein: CASIEAGVRNEQFF

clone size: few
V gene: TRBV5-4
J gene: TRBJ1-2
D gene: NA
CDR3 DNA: TGTGCCAGCAGCTTAGGGACGGAAGCTAACTATGGCTACACCTTC
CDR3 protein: CASSLGTEANYGYTF

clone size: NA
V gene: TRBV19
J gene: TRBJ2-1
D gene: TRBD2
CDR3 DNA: TGTGCCAGTAGTCCGGCTAGCGGGGGGGCTGGTGAGCAGTTCTTC
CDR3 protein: CASSPASGGAGEQFF

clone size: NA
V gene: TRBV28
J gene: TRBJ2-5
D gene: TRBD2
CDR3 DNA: TGTGCCAGCAGTCTCCCCTCTTGGGGGGGGACCCAAGAGACCCAGTACTTC
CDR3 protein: CASSLPSWGGTQETQYF

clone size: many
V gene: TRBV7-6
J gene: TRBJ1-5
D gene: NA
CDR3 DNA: TGTGCCAGCAGCTTAGCGCCAGCGAATCAGCCCCAGCATTTT
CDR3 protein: CASSLAPANQPQHF

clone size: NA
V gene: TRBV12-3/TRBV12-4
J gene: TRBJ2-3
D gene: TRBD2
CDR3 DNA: TGTGCCAGCAGCTTAAGCGGGGGGAACACAGATACGCAGTATTTT
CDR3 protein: CASSLSGGNTDTQYF

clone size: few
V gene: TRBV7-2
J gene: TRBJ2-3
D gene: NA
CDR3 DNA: TGTGCCAGCAGCTTGGGCTCTGGGACGTATTTT
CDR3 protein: CASSLGSGTYF

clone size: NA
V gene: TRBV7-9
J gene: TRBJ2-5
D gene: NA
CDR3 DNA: TGTGCCAGCAGCTTAGAACAGGGAGAGACCCAGTACTTC
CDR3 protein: CASSLEQGETQYF

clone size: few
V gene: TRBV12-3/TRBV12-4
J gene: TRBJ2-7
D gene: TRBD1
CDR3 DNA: TGTGCCAGCAGTGGACAGGGCTCCTACGAGCAGTACTTC
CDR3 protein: CASSGQGSYEQYF